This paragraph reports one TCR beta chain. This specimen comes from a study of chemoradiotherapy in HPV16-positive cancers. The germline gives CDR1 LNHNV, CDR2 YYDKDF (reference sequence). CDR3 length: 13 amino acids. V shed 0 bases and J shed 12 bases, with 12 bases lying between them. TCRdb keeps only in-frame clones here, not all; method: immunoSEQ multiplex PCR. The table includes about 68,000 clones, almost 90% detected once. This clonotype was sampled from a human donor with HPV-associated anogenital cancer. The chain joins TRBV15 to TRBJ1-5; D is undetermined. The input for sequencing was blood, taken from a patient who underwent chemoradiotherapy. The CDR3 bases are TGTGCCACCAGCAGAGATATAACGCTGGACCAGCATTTT. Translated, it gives CATSRDITLDQHF.